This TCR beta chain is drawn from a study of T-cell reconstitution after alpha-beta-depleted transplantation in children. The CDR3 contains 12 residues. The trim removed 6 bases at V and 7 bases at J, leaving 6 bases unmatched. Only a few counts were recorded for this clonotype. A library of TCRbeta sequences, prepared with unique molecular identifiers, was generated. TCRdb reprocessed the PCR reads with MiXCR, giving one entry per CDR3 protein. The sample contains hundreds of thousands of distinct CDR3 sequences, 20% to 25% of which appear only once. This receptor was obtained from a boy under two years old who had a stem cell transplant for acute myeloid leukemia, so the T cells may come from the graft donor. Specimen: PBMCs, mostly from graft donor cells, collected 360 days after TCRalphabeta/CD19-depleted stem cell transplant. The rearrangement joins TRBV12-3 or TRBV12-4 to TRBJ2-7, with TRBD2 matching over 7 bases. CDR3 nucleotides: TGTGCCAGCAGGGGGGGAGGGCCGGAGCAGTACTTC. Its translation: CASRGGGPEQYF.